This T cell receptor beta chain stems from a study of blood T cell repertoires in COVID-19. Per the authors' pipeline: Amplification with reference gene primers provided the estimates of nucleated cell counts. The protocol was immunoSEQ multiplex PCR, while the TCRdb copy is restricted to in-frame clones and leaves out a portion. From that table come the V and J calls and clone size; the DNA was used to work out D and trimming. The sample contains 250,000 to 300,000 clones, about 80% of which appear only once. CDR1 and CDR2 from the germline V gene are MNHEY and SVGAGI. V shed 7 bases and J shed 0 bases, with 14 bases lying between them. The CDR3 sequence is 15 residues long. In terms of age and location, participants ranged from roughly 18 to 100 years and lived in about 25 US areas. Cohort 3 donors were reported recovered after two negative PCRs, clearance, or symptom resolution.

The material sequenced was PBMCs or T cells enriched from blood (not recorded which). This receptor was identified in a man in his fifties or sixties who had recovered from COVID-19. This rearrangement joins TRBV6-5 to TRBJ2-3, with D maybe TRBD2 (5 bases). CDR3: CASTLSGASTDTQYF. The DNA for the CDR3 is TGTGCCAGCACCCTAAGCGGAGCTAGCACAGATACGCAGTATTTT.